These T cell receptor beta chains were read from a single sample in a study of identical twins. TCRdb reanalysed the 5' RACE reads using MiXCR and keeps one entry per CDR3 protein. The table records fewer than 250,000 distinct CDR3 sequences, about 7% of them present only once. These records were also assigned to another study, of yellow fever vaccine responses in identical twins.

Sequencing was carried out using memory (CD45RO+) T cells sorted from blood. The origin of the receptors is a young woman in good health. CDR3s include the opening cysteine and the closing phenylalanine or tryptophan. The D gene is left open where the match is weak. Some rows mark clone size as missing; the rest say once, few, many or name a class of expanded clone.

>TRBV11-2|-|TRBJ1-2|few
CASSLFGGDYGYTF
TGTGCCAGCAGCTTGTTTGGGGGAGACTATGGCTACACCTTC
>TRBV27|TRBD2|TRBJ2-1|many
CASRSLAGGSYNEQFF
TGTGCCAGCAGATCCCTTGCGGGGGGCTCCTACAATGAGCAGTTCTTC
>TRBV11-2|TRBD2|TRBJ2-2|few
CASSFAGGGTGELFF
TGTGCCAGCAGCTTCGCGGGAGGTGGCACCGGGGAGCTGTTTTTT
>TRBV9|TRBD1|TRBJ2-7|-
CASSVGAGGPEQYF
TGTGCCAGCAGCGTAGGAGCAGGGGGCCCCGAGCAGTACTTC
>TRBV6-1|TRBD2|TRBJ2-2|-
CASSEVLSGSVTGELFF
TGTGCCAGCAGTGAAGTTCTTAGCGGGAGTGTCACCGGGGAGCTGTTTTTT
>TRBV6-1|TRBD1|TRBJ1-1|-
CASSEWTGRSGAAFF
TGTGCCAGCAGTGAATGGACAGGGCGGTCAGGCGCAGCTTTCTTT
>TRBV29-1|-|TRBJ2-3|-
CSVEDGGDTQYF
TGCAGCGTTGAAGATGGGGGGGATACGCAGTATTTT
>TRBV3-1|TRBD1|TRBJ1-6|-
CASSPRTGESPLHF
TGTGCCAGCAGCCCTCGGACAGGGGAGTCACCCCTCCACTTT
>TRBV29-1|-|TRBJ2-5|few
CSAGTREETQYF
TGCAGCGCCGGAACCAGGGAGGAGACCCAGTACTTC
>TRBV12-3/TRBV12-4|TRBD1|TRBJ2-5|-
CASSRGTGVYQETQYF
TGTGCCAGCAGTCGAGGGACAGGGGTATACCAAGAGACCCAGTACTTC
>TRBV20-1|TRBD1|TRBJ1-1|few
CSAERDRGRYTEAFF
TGCAGTGCAGAACGGGACAGGGGAAGATACACTGAAGCTTTCTTT
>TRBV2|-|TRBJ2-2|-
CASSVGGTTGELFF
TGTGCCAGCAGTGTCGGGGGTACCACCGGGGAGCTGTTTTTT
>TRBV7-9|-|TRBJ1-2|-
CASSLEGYEGYTF
TGTGCCAGCAGCTTAGAAGGGTACGAGGGCTACACCTTC
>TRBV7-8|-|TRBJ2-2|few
CASSPSRVETGELFF
TGTGCCAGCAGCCCCAGTCGGGTAGAAACCGGGGAGCTGTTTTTT
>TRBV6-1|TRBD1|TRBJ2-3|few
CASRGYGTGTDTQYF
TGTGCCAGCAGAGGGTATGGGACAGGGACAGATACGCAGTATTTT
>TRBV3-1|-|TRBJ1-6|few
CASSQGVYNSPLHF
TGTGCCAGCAGCCAAGGGGTATATAATTCACCCCTCCACTTT
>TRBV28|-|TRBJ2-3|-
CASSLPPPTDTQYF
TGTGCCAGCAGTTTACCCCCGCCCACAGATACGCAGTATTTT
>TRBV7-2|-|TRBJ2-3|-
CASSSRTARDTQYF
TGTGCCAGCAGCTCAAGGACTGCTCGAGATACGCAGTATTTT
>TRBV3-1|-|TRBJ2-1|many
CASGPTARAYNEQFF
TGTGCCAGCGGACCGACCGCGAGGGCCTACAATGAGCAGTTCTTC
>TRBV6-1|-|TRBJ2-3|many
CASSERGAGVDTQYF
TGTGCCAGCAGTGAACGGGGGGCGGGCGTGGATACGCAGTATTTT
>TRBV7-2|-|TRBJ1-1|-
CASSPPPGTEAFF
TGTGCCAGCAGTCCACCCCCGGGCACTGAAGCTTTCTTT
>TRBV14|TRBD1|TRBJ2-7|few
CASSQLAGQGGYEQYF
TGTGCCAGCAGCCAATTGGCGGGACAGGGTGGTTACGAGCAGTACTTC
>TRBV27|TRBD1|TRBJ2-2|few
CASSKGQGNTGELFF
TGTGCCAGCAGTAAGGGACAGGGAAACACCGGGGAGCTGTTTTTT
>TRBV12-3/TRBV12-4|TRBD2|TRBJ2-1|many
CASSLIAGGRRGDEQFF
TGTGCCAGCAGTTTAATAGCGGGGGGGAGGCGAGGCGATGAGCAGTTCTTC